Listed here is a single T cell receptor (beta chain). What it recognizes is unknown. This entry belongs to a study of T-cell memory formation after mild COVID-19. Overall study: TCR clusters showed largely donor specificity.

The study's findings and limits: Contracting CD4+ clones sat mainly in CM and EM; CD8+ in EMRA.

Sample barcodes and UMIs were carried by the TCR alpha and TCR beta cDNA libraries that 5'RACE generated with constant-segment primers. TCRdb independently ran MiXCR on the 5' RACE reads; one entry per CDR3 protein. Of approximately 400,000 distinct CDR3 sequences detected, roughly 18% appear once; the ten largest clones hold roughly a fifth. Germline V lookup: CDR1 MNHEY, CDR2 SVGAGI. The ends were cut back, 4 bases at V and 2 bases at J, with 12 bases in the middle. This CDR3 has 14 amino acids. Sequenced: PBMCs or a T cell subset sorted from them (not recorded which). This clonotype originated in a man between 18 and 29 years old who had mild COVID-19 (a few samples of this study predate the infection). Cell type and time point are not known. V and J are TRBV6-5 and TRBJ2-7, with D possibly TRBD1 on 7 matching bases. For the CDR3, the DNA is TGTGCCAGCAGTTCCAGGGGGGAAACCTACGAGCAGTACGTC. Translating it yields CASSSRGETYEQYV.